This T cell receptor (beta chain) was identified in a study of glioma-infiltrating T cells after dendritic cell vaccination. Looking at the study overall: At biweekly intervals, patients got three intradermal dendritic cell vaccine injections. The study's findings and limits: Only a small number of patients had complete blood and tumor samples.

The V segment lost 4 bases and the J segment 5 bases; nucleotides outside the gene matches: 8. The germline gives CDR1 SGHRS, CDR2 YFSETQ. CDR3 size: 14 residues. TCRB CDR3 was amplified from 2 ug genomic DNA or less. Sequenced by immunoSEQ multiplex PCR; TCRdb stores in-frame clones only, minus some. The table lists some 70,000 clones, 82% of them singletons, with 9.2% in the top ten. Note on this clone: Its antigen is currently unknown.

This rearrangement joins TRBV5-1 to TRBJ2-7; 8 bases map to TRBD1. Specimen: blood, collected before dendritic cell vaccination. This clonotype was sampled from a human donor with glioblastoma. CDR3 protein: CASSSGQGQNEQYF. The CDR3 nucleotides are TGCGCCAGCAGCAGCGGACAGGGTCAGAACGAGCAGTACTTC.